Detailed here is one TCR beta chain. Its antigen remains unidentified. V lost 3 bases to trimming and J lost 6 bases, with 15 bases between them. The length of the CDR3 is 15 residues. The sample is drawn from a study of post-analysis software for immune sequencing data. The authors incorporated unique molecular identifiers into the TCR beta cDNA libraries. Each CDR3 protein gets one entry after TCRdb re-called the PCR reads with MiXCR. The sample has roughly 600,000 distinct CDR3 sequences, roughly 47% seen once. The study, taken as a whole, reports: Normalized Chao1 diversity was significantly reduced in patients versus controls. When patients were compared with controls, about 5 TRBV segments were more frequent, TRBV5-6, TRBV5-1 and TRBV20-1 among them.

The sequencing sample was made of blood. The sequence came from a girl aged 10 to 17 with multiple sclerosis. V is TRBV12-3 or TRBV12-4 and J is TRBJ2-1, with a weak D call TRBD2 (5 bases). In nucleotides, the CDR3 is TGTGCCAGCAGTTTCCAGCGGTTTGACGGCAATGAGCAGTTCTTC. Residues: CASSFQRFDGNEQFF.